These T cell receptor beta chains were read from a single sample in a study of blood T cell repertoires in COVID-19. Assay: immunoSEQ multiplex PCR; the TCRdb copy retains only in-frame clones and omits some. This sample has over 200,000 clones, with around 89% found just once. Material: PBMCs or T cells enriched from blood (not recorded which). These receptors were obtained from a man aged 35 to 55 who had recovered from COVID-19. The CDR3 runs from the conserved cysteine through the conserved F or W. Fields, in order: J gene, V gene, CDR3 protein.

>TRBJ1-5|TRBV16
CASSQVKGGTLFQPQHF
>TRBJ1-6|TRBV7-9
CASSLRKQGPESPLHF
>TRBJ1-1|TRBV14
CASSGAPVFSSTEAFF
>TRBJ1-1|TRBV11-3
CASRRVVNTEAFF
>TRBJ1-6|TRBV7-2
CASQAASSYNSPLHF
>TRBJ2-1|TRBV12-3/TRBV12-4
CASSPRTPHEQFF
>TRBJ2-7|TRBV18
CASSPISGGVSYEQYF
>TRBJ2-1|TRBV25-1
CASSTRAPYNEQFF
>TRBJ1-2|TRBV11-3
CASSLAGIGTF
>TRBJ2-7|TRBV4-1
CASSHLGGSSYEQYF